This TCR beta chain was profiled in a study of CD8 T cells in Susac syndrome (dated by TCRdb to between 2018 and 2021). For the wider study: Whether CD8+ T cell activation and differentiation in Susac syndrome was antigen driven was tested using repertoire sequencing. The study at large found these results: The study acknowledged that relatively few individuals were included in the TCR sequencing and HLA analysis.

Details on this clonotype: No cognate antigen has been identified for it. No clone much larger than this one lies a single base away; base qualities are absent.

Peripheral blood CD8+ and CD4+ T cells from healthy donors, Susac syndrome patients and multiple sclerosis patients were profiled by high-throughput TCR beta sequencing. The multiple sclerosis controls were treatment-naive patients who had stable or active relapsing-remitting disease and met the revised McDonald criteria. Bulk CD8+ and CD4+ T cells were purified magnetically by negative isolation, whereas CD8+ TEMRA cells were enriched by FACS. Blood was collected in EDTA tubes and processed within 24 hours, with PBMCs isolated through density gradient centrifugation. PBMCs destined for TCR sequencing were cryopreserved in liquid nitrogen and later thawed in a 37 °C water bath. Purity of sorted or isolated CD4+, CD8+ and CD8+ TEMRA cells was at least 90%. RNA was extracted using the RNeasy kit, and about 0.45 to 1 microgram was reverse transcribed with random hexamers. The immunoSEQ multiplex PCR assay, covering 54 Vbeta and 13 Jbeta segments, was used to amplify TCR beta CDR3 regions. PCR amplification bias was corrected by using a synthetic template baseline for primer optimization and computational correction. The source study handled its data this way. Reads were annotated to V, D and J genes per IMGT and analyzed with immunoSEQ Analyzer, keeping only productive sequences. To calculate clonality, Shannon entropy was normalized by log2 of the number of productive unique sequences and then subtracted from one. Public and private clones were assessed among the 100 most prevalent clones of each patient and control. A clone was defined as Susac-specific if it was absent from the healthy and MS cohorts, from about a thousand published viral clones and from other ImmuneACCESS disease sequences. Using fastp trimming at Q25 and MiXCR clonotype assembly, TCRdb reanalyzed the public sequencing data and kept in-frame beta chains. CDR3 protein duplicates are merged, each entry listing the most common genes and DNA. TCRdb, not the authors, supplied the V and J calls. Here the sample has approximately 200,000 distinct CDR3 sequences; approximately 94% occur a single time. Of the sample, around 0.09% is held by the ten largest clones.

V was cut back by 1 base and J by 0 bases, leaving a gap of 10 bases between them. The CDR1 and CDR2 encoded by the germline V gene are SGHRS and YFSETQ. Measured from the cysteine to the phenylalanine, the CDR3 is 15 residues long. Only the CDR3 DNA is retained, 45 bases long and in frame from the first base. Here the chain combines TRBV5-1 and TRBJ1-1; the D gene is not confidently resolved. The TCR comes from a human donor with multiple sclerosis. The source material was CD4+ T cells from PBMCs. The DNA sequence follows: TGCGCCAGCAGCTTGTCAACAGCGATGAACACTGAAGCTTTCTTT. This translates into CASSLSTAMNTEAFF.